One T cell receptor (beta chain) is described in this entry. The antigen remains undetermined. This entry belongs to a study of T cells after yellow fever vaccination. Study-wide results and limits: Post-booster samples contained most primary-vaccination clones (around 96% CD4, almost 90% CD8).

From the 5' RACE reads, TCRdb called clonotypes with MiXCR, one entry per CDR3 protein. The sample contains around 300,000 distinct CDR3 sequences, approximately 4% of which appear only once. This CDR3 has 17 amino acids. The J segment lost 2 bases and the V segment lost 1 base, leaving 9 bases of the junction unmatched. The germline V gene has CDR1 MGHRA and CDR2 YSYEKL. The TCR originated in a man younger than 35 who received the YFV17D yellow fever vaccine. This chain uses TRBV4-1 with TRBJ1-2, with 8 bases fitting TRBD1. Here the sequenced sample was PBMCs, taken 5 days after the yellow fever booster vaccination. CDR3 loop: CASSQGLQGARNYGYTF. The CDR3 DNA is TGCGCCAGCAGCCAAGGCCTTCAGGGGGCAAGGAACTATGGCTACACCTTC.